This is a list of T cell receptor beta chains from one sample in a study of CXCR3-negative and CXCR3-positive naive CD8 T cells. TCRdb reprocessed the 5' RACE reads and keeps a single row for each CDR3 protein, giving no DNA. The ten top clones account for 0.35% to 0.4%, within a sample of roughly 100,000 distinct CDR3 sequences. The sequenced sample was naive CXCR3+ CD8+ T cells from blood. These receptor sequences come from a human donor in good health. Some clones in this sample may be carry-over from other donors' samples. The CDR3 runs from the conserved cysteine through the conserved F or W. Fields, in order: J gene, V gene, CDR3 protein.

TRBJ2-7 TRBV28 CASSPSDSAGQEIFYEQYF
TRBJ1-1 TRBV19 CASSPYALRENTEAFF
TRBJ2-7 TRBV7-6 CASSSEVGARDGPLDEQYF
TRBJ1-2 TRBV6-5 CASSGIQTGKSPYGYTF
TRBJ2-1 TRBV6-2/TRBV6-3 CASRPGTSGESSYNEQFF
TRBJ1-2 TRBV7-3 CASSLSPGTLDGYTF
TRBJ1-1 TRBV13 CASSLGEVIDTEAFF
TRBJ1-1 TRBV14 CASSQDSGYTEAFF
TRBJ1-1 TRBV7-9 CASSRDSYTEAFF
TRBJ2-1 TRBV6-5 CASSSGVAYNEQFF
TRBJ2-1 TRBV20-1 CSARGYGSSYNEQFF
TRBJ2-1 TRBV28 CASSFGSEQFF
TRBJ2-1 TRBV11-2 CASSTGGGYSYNEQFF
TRBJ2-5 TRBV9 CASSVEGSSETQYF
TRBJ1-1 TRBV6-4 CASSRRFPEAFF
TRBJ1-1 TRBV9 CASSGGTGGYNTEAFF
TRBJ2-7 TRBV10-3 CAISAQEGTGEQYF
TRBJ2-7 TRBV29-1 CSVEEGSYEQYF
TRBJ2-1 TRBV19 CASRGLDNEQFF
TRBJ2-7 TRBV20-1 CSAISIGQFYEQYF
TRBJ1-1 TRBV19 CASSIRGMNTEAFF
TRBJ2-1 TRBV7-3 CASSLWGGGSYNEQFF
TRBJ2-1 TRBV30 CAWSVLAGDDEQFF
TRBJ1-1 TRBV29-1 CSVQGGINTEAFF
TRBJ1-1 TRBV7-3 CASSLHGGNAEAFF
TRBJ2-3 TRBV7-2 CASSLQPIPRDTQYF
TRBJ2-7 TRBV7-8 CASSLRAIGDNSYEQYF
TRBJ2-5 TRBV7-9 CASSLAIGPQETQYF
TRBJ2-3 TRBV5-6 CASSSETSPRYTDTQYF
TRBJ2-4 TRBV6-6 CASGEGVVKNIQYF
TRBJ2-7 TRBV28 CASSLTDYEQYF
TRBJ1-4 TRBV29-1 CSVYRRTENEKLFF
TRBJ2-3 TRBV12-3/TRBV12-4 CASSFRLAGGTDTQYF
TRBJ2-1 TRBV7-3 CASSSTGLVNEQFF
TRBJ1-1 TRBV7-9 CASSSAGRTEAFF
TRBJ2-7 TRBV4-3 CASSRDRSYEQYF
TRBJ1-2 TRBV15 CATSREESNYGYTF
TRBJ2-1 TRBV29-1 CSVDGRDNEQFF
TRBJ2-7 TRBV7-9 CASSLSYPGSYEQYF
TRBJ2-7 TRBV29-1 CSVEGSTPYEQYF
TRBJ2-7 TRBV12-3/TRBV12-4 CASSSRDSSGEQYF
TRBJ1-1 TRBV4-1 CASSQEGGVNTEAFF
TRBJ2-7 TRBV19 CASSNQREDSYEQYF
TRBJ2-7 TRBV7-2 CTSSYLAVSYEQYF
TRBJ1-1 TRBV20-1 CSALSGQGNTEAFF
TRBJ1-1 TRBV4-3 CASSQDIGVTEAFF
TRBJ2-1 TRBV12-3/TRBV12-4 CASTPGSYNEQFF
TRBJ2-3 TRBV7-3 CASSSSGQGGADTQYF
TRBJ2-7 TRBV20-1 CSAREWAYEQYF
TRBJ2-1 TRBV7-9 CASSLGSGRDNEQFF
TRBJ2-7 TRBV5-5 CASSLSPGGGYEQYF
TRBJ2-7 TRBV9 CASSGTETPYEQYF
TRBJ1-2 TRBV12-3/TRBV12-4 CASSFGEAYGYTF
TRBJ2-7 TRBV7-3 CASSLTAGGEQYF
TRBJ2-1 TRBV20-1 CSARVLGVAGAYNEQFF